Presented here are 29 T cell receptor beta chains from one specimen sequenced in a study of cytomegalovirus exposure and HLA in healthy donors. The PCR used 60 Vbeta and 13 Jbeta primers. Profiling relied on immunoSEQ multiplex PCR, and the TCRdb table lists in-frame clones only, not all of them. The data hold 160,000 or so clones, with roughly 88% observed a single time. The specimen was PBMCs. The receptors were sampled from a woman aged 18-29 years in good health and CMV-seronegative.

The chain has TRBV11-2 and TRBJ1-1, with 9 bases lining up with TRBD1. V dropped 5 bases and J dropped 0; count of bases not matched to a gene: 10. The CDR3 contains 17 residues. The V gene's germline CDR1 is SGHAT and CDR2 FQNNGV. The CDR3 spells CASSIHRGRSMNTEAFF. CDR3 DNA sequence: TGTGCCAGCAGCATTCACAGGGGGCGCAGTATGAACACTGAAGCTTTCTTT.

The chain uses TRBV6-5 and TRBJ2-7; 7 bases fit TRBD1. The V gene end was trimmed by 8 bases and the J gene end by 2 bases; junction bases not matched to a gene: 6. The CDR3 consists of 13 residues. The germline gives CDR1 MNHEY, CDR2 SVGAGI. The CDR3 loop reads CASRDSAPYEQYF. DNA for the CDR3: TGTGCCAGCCGGGACAGTGCCCCCTACGAGCAGTACTTC.

This chain joins TRBV4-1 and TRBJ1-4; tentatively, D is TRBD1 (6 bases). The germline V and J ends were trimmed by 4 bases and 7 bases, with 16 bases remaining between them. This CDR3 contains 15 residues. From germline, CDR1 is MGHRA and CDR2 YSYEKL. The CDR3: CASSPTGGAGEKLFF. The CDR3 DNA reads as TGCGCCAGCAGCCCAACCGGGGGGGCTGGTGAAAAACTGTTTTTT.

The chain couples TRBV27 to TRBJ1-4; tentatively, D is TRBD1 (6 bases). The CDR3 has 14 residues. Germline V gene data show CDR1 as MNHEY and CDR2 as SMNVEV (reference sequence). V was trimmed by 4 bases and J by 7 bases, leaving 13 bases between them. The CDR3 sequence is CASSSGGGGEKLFF. CDR3 DNA sequence: TGTGCCAGCAGTTCCGGGGGCGGGGGTGAAAAACTGTTTTTT.

The V call is TRBV29-1, the J call TRBJ2-7, with D perhaps TRBD2 (6 bases). Trimming removed 3 bases at V and 5 bases at J, with 17 bases between. Germline V gene data show CDR1 as SQVTM and CDR2 as ANQGSEA. The CDR3 consists of 14 residues. CDR3 coding DNA: TGCAGCGTTGACTTTGGGGGGTTGGCCAACGAGCAGTACTTC. Its translation is CSVDFGGLANEQYF.

This clone was counted once. The same CDR3 can be traced to other DNA sequences in this sample. The chain is built from TRBV19 and TRBJ1-2; D is perhaps TRBD1 (6 bases). The CDR3 extends over 13 amino acids. V was shortened by 8 bases and J by 2 bases, with 12 bases between the two germline ends. In germline, CDR1 is LNHDA, CDR2 SQIVND (reference sequence). CDR3 sequence reads: CASSLQGNYGYTF. The CDR3 region has the DNA TGTGCCAGTTCCTTACAGGGCAACTATGGCTACACCTTC.

CDR3 sequence: CAISDKQENTEAFF. The CDR3 DNA follows: TGTGCCATCAGTGATAAACAGGAGAACACTGAAGCTTTCTTT. The chain carries TRBV10-3 and TRBJ1-1, with D tentatively TRBD1 (5 bases). The CDR3 covers 14 residues. Trimming pared 3 bases from V and 1 base from J, leaving 9 bases between. The V gene's germline CDR1 is ENHRY and CDR2 SYGVKD.

The chain uses TRBV2 and TRBJ1-2; D is uncertain. CDR3 length: 14 residues. CDR1 and CDR2 (germline): SNHLY, FYNNEI. Trimming left V 6 bases short and J 6 bases short, with 17 bases between. CDR3 sequence reads: CASSVLGRNHGYTF. Here the CDR3 DNA reads TGTGCCAGCAGCGTCCTAGGGAGGAACCATGGCTACACCTTC.

The chain recombines TRBV5-1 with TRBJ2-1; TRBD1 aligns across 11 bases. Germline assignment: CDR1 SGHRS and CDR2 YFSETQ. The CDR3 has 16 residues. With 4 bases clipped from V and 12 bases from J, the junction kept 15 bases outside the gene matches. The CDR3 sequence: CASSTHGTGGRAGQFF. The CDR3 nucleotides are TGCGCCAGCAGCACGCACGGGACAGGGGGACGGGCTGGGCAGTTCTTC.

V usage is TRBV30 and J usage is TRBJ2-1; TRBD2 matches 7 bases. Looked up from germline, CDR1 is GTSNPN and CDR2 is SVGIG (reference sequence). The CDR3 length is 13 residues. V shed 3 bases and J 6 bases; nucleotides not matched to a gene: 5. The CDR3, as DNA: TGTGCCTGGAGCCTTGGGGGGGGCAATGAGCAGTTCTTC. Translation gives CAWSLGGGNEQFF.

V usage is TRBV28 and J usage is TRBJ1-3; 7 nucleotides align to TRBD1. V gave up 4 bases and J gave up 4 bases; unmatched junction bases: 4. The CDR3 runs 14 residues. Germline CDR1 reads MDHEN; CDR2 reads SYDVKM. The CDR3 DNA sequence: TGTGCCAGCAGTTCGTCAGGGGGGGGAAACACCATATATTTT. Its protein is CASSSSGGGNTIYF.

The chain joins TRBV4-2 to TRBJ2-3; 16 positions match TRBD2. Germline V gene data show CDR1 as LGHNA and CDR2 as YNFKEQ. V dropped 4 bases and J dropped 7; count of bases not matched to a gene: 5. The CDR3 runs to 16 residues. CDR3 DNA sequence: TGTGCCAGCAGCCCGGGACTAGCGGGGGGGCCAAATACGCAGTATTTT. Translated: CASSPGLAGGPNTQYF.

The chain combines TRBV5-1 with TRBJ1-1; 8 bases are a match to TRBD1. CDR1 is SGHRS and CDR2 is YFSETQ in the germline V gene. This CDR3 is built from 13 residues. The junction had 8 bases not matched to a gene; V was cut back by 2 bases and J by 11 bases. Written as DNA, the CDR3 is TGCGCCAGCAGCTTTTTCAGGGGGCGAAGGGCTTTCTTT. Protein sequence: CASSFFRGRRAFF.

The chain links TRBV5-1 to TRBJ1-6; tentatively, D is TRBD1 (5 bases). The CDR3 sequence is 17 residues long. Germline CDR1 SGHRS, CDR2 YFSETQ. Trimming removed 2 bases from V and 0 bases from J, with 12 bases in between. The CDR3 region is CASSFTPDSSYNSPLHF. The DNA of the CDR3 is TGCGCCAGCAGCTTTACACCCGACAGCTCCTATAATTCACCCCTCCACTTT.

The CDR3 nucleotides read TGTGCCAGCAGTGAATGGGGGACAGGTCCCTACGAGCAGTACTTC. Its translation: CASSEWGTGPYEQYF. The chain recombines TRBV6-1 with TRBJ2-7; 8 positions agree with TRBD1. The CDR3 has 15 amino acids. Germline V lookup: CDR1 MNHNS, CDR2 SASEGT. V was clipped by 2 bases and J by 2 bases; unmatched bases: 5.

The chain is built from TRBV2 and TRBJ2-3, with D perhaps matching TRBD2 (5 bases). V was clipped by 0 bases and J by 11 bases, with 9 bases between them. The germline V gene has CDR1 SNHLY and CDR2 FYNNEI. This CDR3 contains 12 residues. The CDR3 loop is CASSEAGVRQYF. DNA for the CDR3: TGTGCCAGCAGTGAAGCCGGGGTAAGGCAGTATTTT. The entire variable domain, with the rest obtained from reference TRBV2 and TRBJ2-3, is as follows: EPEVTQTPSHQVTQMGQEVILRCVPISNHLYFYWYRQILGQKVEFLVSFYNNEISEKSEIFDDQFSVERPDGSNFTLKIRSTKLEDSAMYFCASSEAGVRQYFGPGTRLTVL.

This clone showed up just a few times. This chain connects TRBV5-1 to TRBJ2-5, with D tentatively TRBD1 (6 bases). The DNA end lines up better with TRBJ2-7; the J call may be wrong. Looked up from germline, CDR1 is SGHRS and CDR2 is YFSETQ. The CDR3 contains 16 residues. The CDR3 loop is CASSIKTGPSSYEQYF. The CDR3 nucleotides are TGCGCCAGCAGCATTAAAACAGGGCCCTCCTCCTACGAGCAGTACTTC.

The chain carries TRBV19 and TRBJ2-2; D perhaps matches TRBD1 (6 bases). The germline V gene has CDR1 LNHDA and CDR2 SQIVND (reference sequence). The CDR3 length is 16 residues. Trimming stripped 5 bases from V and 1 base from J, with 14 bases between. CDR3 coding DNA: TGTGCCAGTAGTCCCCACAGGGTAGGGAACACCGGGGAGCTGTTTTTT. This sequence encodes CASSPHRVGNTGELFF.

In its sample, this clone was seen once. The rearrangement uses TRBV11-3 and TRBJ2-3; D unclear. The CDR3 length is 14 residues. Germline V gene sequence: CDR1 SGHNT, CDR2 YENEEA. Deletions cut 1 base from V and 4 bases from J, with 9 bases between. CDR3 residues: CASSLGVSADTQYF. The CDR3 nucleotides are TGTGCCAGCAGCTTAGGAGTTTCTGCAGATACGCAGTATTTT.

This chain connects TRBV19 to TRBJ1-5; 7 nucleotides align to TRBD1. CDR3 size: 15 residues. Germline V gene sequence: CDR1 LNHDA, CDR2 SQIVND (reference sequence). V lost 3 bases and J lost 1; bases outside the gene matches: 3. The CDR3 spells CASSIRQGSNQPQHF. The CDR3, as DNA: TGTGCCAGTAGTATTAGACAGGGAAGCAATCAGCCCCAGCATTTT.

This clone was seen a single time. V usage is TRBV7-9 and J usage is TRBJ2-1; 8 nucleotides match TRBD1. Trimming cost V 3 bases and J 4 bases; bases outside gene matches: 5. CDR1 and CDR2 (germline): SEHNR, FQNEAQ (reference sequence). The CDR3 is 15 amino acids. CDR3 sequence: CASSLIQGVYNEQFF. As DNA, the CDR3 is TGTGCCAGCAGCTTGATACAGGGGGTATACAATGAGCAGTTCTTC.

This clone was counted between two and nine times. The gene calls are TRBV5-5 and TRBJ1-3; 7 nucleotides align to TRBD1. J was trimmed by 4 bases and V by 3 bases; bases with no gene match: 4. Germline CDR1 SGHKS, CDR2 YYEKEE (reference sequence). This CDR3 has 14 amino acids. As DNA, the CDR3 is TGTGCCAGCAGCTCGGAACAGGGGGGAAACACCATATATTTT. Translated: CASSSEQGGNTIYF.

The chain has TRBV29-1 and TRBJ1-1; D may be TRBD1 (6 bases). The V gene's germline CDR1 is SQVTM and CDR2 ANQGSEA. V was shortened by 3 bases and J by 10 bases, with 18 bases between the two germline ends. The CDR3 has 13 amino acids. CDR3 amino acids: CSVDLGTQLRAFF. The CDR3 bases are TGCAGCGTTGATCTTGGGACACAATTGCGAGCTTTCTTT.

This chain joins TRBV29-1 and TRBJ2-1; possible D gene TRBD2, 5 bases. The V gene's germline CDR1 is SQVTM and CDR2 ANQGSEA. This CDR3 contains 16 residues. The ends were cut back, 5 bases at V and 1 base at J, with 18 bases in the middle. The CDR3 region is CSVRSYAGTSYNEQFF. DNA for the CDR3: TGCAGCGTTCGGTCGTACGCGGGTACTTCCTACAATGAGCAGTTCTTC.

The genes are TRBV6-5 and TRBJ2-7, with 8 nucleotides matching TRBD2. With V trimmed by 6 bases and J by 2 bases, 6 bases remained unmatched. There are 14 residues in the CDR3. Germline CDR1 is MNHEY and CDR2 is SVGAGI. CDR3 nucleotides: TGTGCCAGCAGGGTAGGAGCGGGGGCCTACGAGCAGTACTTC. Protein: CASRVGAGAYEQYF.

This chain uses TRBV18 with TRBJ2-3; perhaps TRBD2 as D (6 bases). Germline-derived CDR1 and CDR2 are KGHSH and LQKENI. Trimming took off 3 bases at V and 6 bases at J, with 10 bases between the two ends. CDR3 size: 13 residues. As DNA, the CDR3 is TGTGCCAGCTCACCCCGGGACTTGGATACGCAGTATTTT. This encodes CASSPRDLDTQYF.

J is TRBJ2-7 and V is TRBV25-1; the D gene is possibly TRBD1 (6 bases). This CDR3 spans 13 amino acids. Germline-derived CDR1 and CDR2 are MGHDK and SYGVNS. With 4 bases removed from V and 9 bases from J, the gap between germline ends came to 16 bases. The DNA of the CDR3 is TGTGCCAGCAGTGTAAACAGGGTTTCAGGGCAGTACTTC. This gives the protein CASSVNRVSGQYF.

The rearrangement uses TRBV5-1 and TRBJ1-4; D gene unclear. The CDR3 consists of 14 residues. Deletions cut 2 bases from V and 8 bases from J, with 13 bases between. Germline V CDR1 and CDR2: SGHRS, YFSETQ. The CDR3 region has the DNA TGCGCCAGCAGCTTTGGTTCGGGAGGAGAAAAACTGTTTTTT. Its translation is CASSFGSGGEKLFF. Full variable domain (missing parts from reference TRBV5-1 and TRBJ1-4): KAGVTQTPRYLIKTRGQQVTLSCSPISGHRSVSWYQQTPGQGLQFLFEYFSETQRNKGNFPGRFSGRQFSNSRSEMNVSTLELGDSALYLCASSFGSGGEKLFFGSGTQLSVL.

This clone has only one observation. This rearrangement joins TRBV7-2 to TRBJ1-2, with a possible D match to TRBD1 (6 bases). The germline CDR1 and CDR2 sequences are SGHTA and FQGNSA. With 5 bases removed from V and 4 bases from J, the gap between germline ends came to 23 bases. This CDR3 comprises 17 residues. CDR3 protein: CASSPTPMGARAYGYTF. The CDR3 DNA reads as TGTGCCAGCAGCCCGACCCCTATGGGGGCGCGGGCCTATGGCTACACCTTC. Full variable domain (outside the CDR3, taken from reference TRBV7-2 and TRBJ1-2): GAGVSQSPSNKVTEKGKDVELRCDPISGHTALYWYRQSLGQGLEFLIYFQGNSAPDKSGLPSDRFSAERTGGSVSTLTIQRTQQEDSAVYLCASSPTPMGARAYGYTFGSGTRLTVV.